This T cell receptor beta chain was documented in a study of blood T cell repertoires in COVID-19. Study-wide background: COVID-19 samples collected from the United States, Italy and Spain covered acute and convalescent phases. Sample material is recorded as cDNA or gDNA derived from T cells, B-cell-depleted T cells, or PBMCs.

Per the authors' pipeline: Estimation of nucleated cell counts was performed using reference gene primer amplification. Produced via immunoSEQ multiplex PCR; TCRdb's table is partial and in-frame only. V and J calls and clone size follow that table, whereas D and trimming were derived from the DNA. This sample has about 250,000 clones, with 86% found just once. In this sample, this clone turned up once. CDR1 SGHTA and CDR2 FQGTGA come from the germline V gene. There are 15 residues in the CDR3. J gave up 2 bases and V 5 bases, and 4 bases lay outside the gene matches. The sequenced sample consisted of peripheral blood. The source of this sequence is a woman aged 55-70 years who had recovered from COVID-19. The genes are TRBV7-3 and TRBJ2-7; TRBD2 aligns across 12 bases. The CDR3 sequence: CASSRLAGDTYEQYF. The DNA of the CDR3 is TGTGCCAGCAGCCGACTAGCGGGGGACACCTACGAGCAGTACTTC. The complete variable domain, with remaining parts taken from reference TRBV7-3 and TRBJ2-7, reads GAGVSQTPSNKVTEKGKYVELRCDPISGHTALYWYRQSLGQGPEFLIYFQGTGAADDSGLPNDRFFAVRPEGSVSTLKIQRTERGDSAVYLCASSRLAGDTYEQYFGPGTRLTVT.